One sample yielded the 13 T cell receptor beta chains listed below, sequenced in a study of T cell responses to AZD1222 COVID-19 vaccine listed by TCRdb under 2021. The time point label, as the study defines it: baseline before first vaccination. The meaning of the sample's treatment or condition label: meningococcal conjugate vaccine given as trial control. The library relied on the immunoSEQ multiplex PCR assay. TCRdb retrieved this table from immuneACCESS and kept in-frame rearrangements only. Not all clones are present; in checked studies, unresolved V genes account for under half, and no reason is known for the remainder. Counted in this sample were about 100,000 clones; around 87% of them appeared once. The leading ten clones occupy roughly 4.2% of the sample. The sample here was peripheral blood, taken on day 0 of MenACWY control vaccination. All receptors derive from an adult in good health.

The rearrangement uses TRBV7-2 and TRBJ2-6, with D possibly matching TRBD1 (6 bases). CDR3 length: 16 amino acids. Deletions cut 3 bases from V and 0 bases from J, with 9 bases between. CDR1 and CDR2 from the germline V gene are SGHTA and FQGNSA. The CDR3 DNA sequence: TGTGCCAGCAGCTTTCTAGGGGGCTCTGGGGCCAACGTCCTGACTTTC. Encoded protein: CASSFLGGSGANVLTF.

J is TRBJ1-2 and V is TRBV3-1 (or the pseudogene TRBV3-2); D unresolved. The CDR3 sequence is 13 residues long. Germline V gene sequence: CDR1 LGHDT, CDR2 YNNKEL (reference sequence). The V end lost 3 bases, the J end lost 5 bases, and 10 bases lay between the germline ends. The CDR3 loop reads CASSQGTFYGYTF. CDR3 sequence (DNA): TGTGCCAGCAGCCAGGGAACATTTTATGGCTACACCTTC.

The chain combines TRBV7-2 with TRBJ2-3, with 10 bases that match TRBD2. The CDR3 runs to 16 residues. Germline CDR1 is SGHTA and CDR2 is FQGNSA. Trimming cost V 8 bases and J 2 bases; bases outside gene matches: 10. For the CDR3, the DNA is TGTGCCAGCGTCAGGGCTAGCGGGGGATCCACAGATACGCAGTATTTT. It specifies CASVRASGGSTDTQYF.

V usage is TRBV4-1 and J usage is TRBJ1-6; no firm D call. The CDR3 runs 12 residues. V gave up 0 bases and J gave up 10 bases, with 4 bases separating them. Germline V CDR1 and CDR2: MGHRA, YSYEKL. CDR3 residues: CASSQDTSPLHF. CDR3 DNA sequence: TGCGCCAGCAGCCAAGATACCTCACCCCTCCACTTT.

This clone has only a few counts. J is TRBJ2-1 and V is TRBV2; 9 nucleotides align to TRBD2. CDR3 length: 18 amino acids. Unmatched junction bases numbered 12, after V lost 2 bases and J lost 4 bases. Germline CDR1 SNHLY, CDR2 FYNNEI. The DNA for the CDR3 is TGTGCCAGCAGTGAATCGGGTAGCGGGAGATCAGTGTACAATGAGCAGTTCTTC. The encoded protein is CASSESGSGRSVYNEQFF.

The rearrangement joins TRBV7-9 to TRBJ1-1; the D gene is possibly TRBD1 (5 bases). Germline CDR1 and CDR2: SEHNR and FQNEAQ (reference sequence). The ends were cut back, 5 bases at V and 1 base at J, with 14 bases in the middle. This CDR3 has 15 residues. This chain's CDR3 is CASSQAGPRNTEAFF. Written as DNA, the CDR3 is TGTGCCAGCAGCCAAGCGGGACCCAGGAACACTGAAGCTTTCTTT.

The chain employs TRBV2 and TRBJ2-2; 9 bases agree with TRBD2. Unmatched junction bases numbered 8, after V lost 6 bases and J lost 6 bases. CDR1 and CDR2 from the germline V gene are SNHLY and FYNNEI. The CDR3 is 15 amino acids. DNA of the CDR3: TGTGCCAGCAGCCAAGGGACTAGCTATGCCGGGGAGCTGTTTTTT. Protein: CASSQGTSYAGELFF.

This clone came up once. The CDR3 sequence is CASSDAQRGEAFF. In DNA, the CDR3 is TGTGCCAGCAGCGACGCGCAGCGGGGGGAAGCTTTCTTT. The J gene is TRBJ1-1, the V gene TRBV6-2 or TRBV6-3; possibly TRBD1 for D (5 bases). V shed 6 bases and J shed 8 bases, with 16 bases lying between them. Germline V gene sequence: CDR1 MNHEY, CDR2 SVGEGT. The CDR3 loop spans 13 amino acids.

The genes are TRBV3-1 (or the pseudogene TRBV3-2) and TRBJ1-5, with D uncertain. Trimming removed 0 bases at V and 0 bases at J, with 6 bases between. This CDR3 spans 15 amino acids. CDR1 is LGHDT, CDR2 YNNKEL, per germline (reference sequence). DNA for the CDR3: TGTGCCAGCAGCCAAGATCTGAGTAGCAATCAGCCCCAGCATTTT. Its protein product is CASSQDLSSNQPQHF.

The V call is TRBV6-1, the J call TRBJ1-2; possible D gene TRBD1, 6 bases. This CDR3 is built from 14 residues. Trimming stripped 2 bases from V and 0 bases from J, with 7 bases between. The germline CDR1 and CDR2 sequences are MNHNS and SASEGT. The DNA for the CDR3 is TGTGCCAGCAGTGAACAGGGGACTAACTATGGCTACACCTTC. Its protein is CASSEQGTNYGYTF.

The chain employs TRBV5-5 and TRBJ1-3, with a possible D match to TRBD1 (6 bases). Germline-derived CDR1 and CDR2 are SGHKS and YYEKEE (reference sequence). The V end lost 5 bases, the J end lost 4 bases, and 13 bases lay between the germline ends. The CDR3 sequence is 14 residues long. CDR3 sequence: CASSTWGAGNTIYF. The CDR3 DNA follows: TGTGCCAGCAGTACATGGGGGGCCGGAAACACCATATATTTT.

This chain links TRBV3-1 (or the pseudogene TRBV3-2) with TRBJ1-4; D gene ambiguous. V lost 4 bases, J lost 4 bases, and 10 bases lay in between. CDR1 is LGHDT, CDR2 YNNKEL, per germline (reference sequence). The CDR3 runs 14 residues. The CDR3 region has the DNA TGTGCCAGCAGCCCAGAGTTTTATAATGAAAAACTGTTTTTT. Translation gives CASSPEFYNEKLFF.

V usage is TRBV6-5 and J usage is TRBJ2-1; 9 bases agree with TRBD2. Germline values: CDR1 MNHEY, CDR2 SVGAGI. The V gene end was trimmed by 2 bases and the J gene end by 5 bases; junction bases not matched to a gene: 4. The CDR3 extends over 15 amino acids. CDR3 residues: CASSYILAGNNEQFF. The DNA for the CDR3 is TGTGCCAGCAGTTACATACTAGCGGGCAACAATGAGCAGTTCTTC.